The TCR beta chain described here comes from a study of identical twins (dated by TCRdb to 2016 to 2018). In terms of the full investigation: TCR alpha and beta repertoires from monozygotic twins, unrelated adults of various ages and cord blood were deep-sequenced to test whether fetal clonotypes persist. Replicate twin experiments were performed at different times using different library preparation protocols to rule out contamination. Here is what the overall study found, with its caveats: In beta out-of-frame sequences, excess twin sharing was weaker, because having fewer shared sequences lowered the signal-to-noise ratio. Because the same donors could not be followed over many years, the conclusions depended on cross-sectional statistical analysis. Invariant T cells such as MAIT and iNKT could partly confound zero-insertion analyses, although diverse VJ usage argued against such confounding for most clonotypes. Compared with coincidental sharing between unrelated individuals, an excess of low generation-probability sequences was observed among out-of-frame TCR alpha sequences shared between twins. Fewer insertions were carried by abundant cord blood beta clonotypes, a similar but weaker trend appeared in young adult naive repertoires, and no such trend appeared in memory repertoires. In monozygotic twins, recombination models systematically underestimated out-of-frame TCR alpha sharing, but the models matched the sharing seen between unrelated individuals.

This clonotype was seen only a few times. Its specific antigen is unknown. No much larger clone is present one base from it, and per-base qualities are unavailable. The library was obtained by 5' RACE. For sequencing, an Illumina HiSeq 2000 was employed. Template switching introduced a universal primer binding site; the final cDNA contained a unique molecular identifier, enabling accurate counting of TCR cDNA molecules. First-strand cDNA for TCR alpha and beta chains was synthesized from specific primers in the conserved constant-segment region. To control for contamination, every cDNA library was double barcoded, receiving both a SMART-Mk sample barcode and Illumina barcodes. Two successive PCR steps introduced TruSeq adapter sequences along with Illumina sample barcodes. The TCR alpha and beta cDNA libraries were sequenced on the Illumina HiSeq platform using custom primers. As for the original processing: MiGEC processed the raw reads to extract unique molecular identifiers, while MiXCR was used to determine the CDR3 positions. For each individual, recombination models were inferred using an EM algorithm with the repgenHMM and IGoR tools. Shared clonotype analysis was performed with the tcR package in R, normalizing sharing by the product of cloneset sizes. To study raw recombination without the effects of thymic and clonal selection, out-of-frame nonproductive sequences were analyzed. Using fastp at Q25 and MiXCR, TCRdb reprocessed the public reads and kept productive beta chains. Here each entry gathers all rows of one CDR3 protein and keeps the most common genes and DNA. The V and J calls here are based on TCRdb, not the publication. This sample comprises 1.5 million to 2 million distinct CDR3 sequences, under 35% of them detected only once. The ten biggest clones cover about 0.3% of the sample.

Every donor in the study was a healthy Caucasian. The clonotype was recovered from a newborn girl in good health. The sample taken for sequencing was cord blood.

The DNA sequence is TGCAGTGCTAGAGTCGGCAACTCCTACAATGAGCAGTTCTTC. Translated, this gives CSARVGNSYNEQFF. The chain is encoded by TRBV20-1 joined to TRBJ2-1, with the D gene uncertain. CDR1 and CDR2 (DFQATT, SNEGSKA) derive from the germline V gene (reference sequence). V is cut by 1 base and J by 0 bases, and the space between the germline ends is 7 bases. The CDR3 has 14 amino acids, counting the end cysteine and phenylalanine. The DNA shown is the 42-base CDR3, in frame from base 1.